This T cell receptor (beta chain) was retrieved from a study of T cells after yellow fever vaccination. Study results and limitations: Post-booster repertoires contained most primary-vaccination clones again (roughly 97% CD4, about 90% CD8).

This clonotype was picked up many times. Its specificity is unknown. Each CDR3 protein gets one entry after TCRdb re-called the 5' RACE reads with MiXCR. Of about 110,000 distinct CDR3 sequences in the sample, roughly 8.9% were seen once. Trimming took 5 bases from V and 10 from J; bases not matched to a gene: 1. Germline V lookup: CDR1 SGHAT, CDR2 FQNNGV. This CDR3 has 11 amino acids. The TCR sequence derives from a man aged 25-45 years who received the YFV17D yellow fever vaccine. The sequences come from CD8+ T cells sorted from PBMCs, collected 45 days after the yellow fever booster vaccination. This rearrangement joins TRBV11-2 to TRBJ2-2, with 7 bases fitting TRBD1. The CDR3 region has the DNA TGTGCCAGCAGCGGGACAGTGGAGCTGTTTTTT. Residues: CASSGTVELFF.